These T cell receptor beta chains were read from a single sample in a study of cytomegalovirus exposure and HLA in healthy donors. Assay: immunoSEQ multiplex PCR; the TCRdb copy retains only in-frame clones and omits some. In the table there are some 130,000 clones, around 77% of which are singletons. The specimen sequenced was PBMCs. The receptors here all came from a male donor in good health and CMV-seropositive. CDR3s include the opening cysteine and the closing phenylalanine or tryptophan. D genes are given only for firm matches. Not every row has a clone size; where given, it reads once, few, many or a size class.

TRBV5-4,TRBD1,few,TRBJ2-5,CASSLTGAGETQYF,TGTGCCAGCAGCCTGACAGGGGCGGGAGAGACCCAGTACTTC
TRBV19,TRBD1,-,TRBJ1-2,CASSTIGTGVSYGYTF,TGTGCCAGTAGTACCATCGGGACAGGGGTCTCCTATGGCTACACCTTC
TRBV2,-,-,TRBJ1-1,CASEGDRDTEAFF,TGTGCCAGTGAGGGGGATCGTGACACTGAAGCTTTCTTT
TRBV20-1,-,-,TRBJ2-1,CSPLGGNEQFF,TGCAGTCCTCTAGGGGGTAATGAGCAGTTCTTC
TRBV19,-,-,TRBJ2-6,CASSIANSGANGLTF,TGTGCCAGTAGTATAGCGAACTCTGGGGCCAACGGCCTGACTTTC
TRBV7-2,-,-,TRBJ2-7,CASSLSGYEQYF,TGTGCCAGCAGCTTATCAGGCTACGAGCAGTACTTC
TRBV6-4,-,-,TRBJ2-2,CASSEAINTGELFF,TGTGCCAGCAGTGAGGCCATCAACACCGGGGAGCTGTTTTTT
TRBV16,-,-,TRBJ1-2,CASSLQVNYGYTF,TGTGCCAGCAGCTTACAGGTTAACTATGGCTACACCTTC
TRBV18,TRBD2,-,TRBJ2-7,CASSPLKRDSWEQYF,TGTGCCAGCTCACCATTAAAGCGGGACTCCTGGGAGCAGTACTTC
TRBV5-1,-,-,TRBJ2-1,CASSLGPFGENEQFF,TGCGCCAGCAGCTTGGGCCCTTTCGGTGAAAATGAGCAGTTCTTC
TRBV12-1,-,-,TRBJ2-7,CASSFLEQGDYEQYF,TGTGCCAGCAGCTTTCTGGAACAGGGCGATTACGAGCAGTACTTC
TRBV7-9,-,-,TRBJ1-2,CASSLARGGSGYTF,TGTGCCAGCAGCTTAGCGCGGGGGGGAAGTGGCTACACCTTC
TRBV7-9,TRBD1,-,TRBJ1-2,CASSSTGVYGYTF,TGTGCCAGCAGCTCTACAGGGGTTTATGGCTACACCTTC
TRBV5-1,TRBD2,-,TRBJ2-3,CASSPGLAGGSSTDTQYF,TGCGCCAGCAGCCCGGGACTAGCGGGAGGTTCTAGCACAGATACGCAGTATTTT
TRBV5-4,-,-,TRBJ1-4,CASSLRGTNEKLFF,TGTGCCAGCAGCTTAAGGGGTACTAATGAAAAACTGTTTTTT
TRBV11-1,TRBD1,-,TRBJ1-6,CASSSRRTGDPRNSPLHF,TGTGCCAGCAGCTCCCGAAGAACAGGGGATCCTCGCAATTCACCCCTCCACTTT
TRBV11-2,TRBD2,once,TRBJ2-3,CASSLGDLADLYF,TGTGCCAGCAGCTTAGGAGATCTAGCGGACCTTTATTTT
TRBV9,-,-,TRBJ1-4,CASSSRWGATNEKLFF,TGTGCCAGCAGCTCACGGTGGGGGGCAACTAATGAAAAACTGTTTTTT
TRBV28,-,-,TRBJ2-7,CASSFTYEQYF,TGTGCCAGCAGTTTCACATACGAGCAGTACTTC
TRBV5-1,-,-,TRBJ2-3,CASSLDGVSTDTQYF,TGCGCCAGCAGCTTGGACGGGGTAAGCACAGATACGCAGTATTTT
TRBV12-5,TRBD2,-,TRBJ2-5,CASGYHLAGGGQETQYF,TGTGCTAGTGGCTACCATCTAGCGGGAGGCGGACAAGAGACCCAGTACTTC
TRBV6-1,-,-,TRBJ2-7,CASSRTGGANEQYF,TGTGCCAGCAGCCGAACAGGGGGGGCCAACGAGCAGTACTTC
TRBV7-2,-,-,TRBJ2-1,CASSFPQAPGQFF,TGTGCCAGCAGCTTCCCCCAGGCGCCCGGGCAGTTCTTC
TRBV29-1,-,-,TRBJ2-5,CSVEEMRGQETQYF,TGCAGCGTTGAAGAAATGCGGGGCCAAGAGACCCAGTACTTC
TRBV15,TRBD1,-,TRBJ2-5,CATSSPYGTGKDQETQYF,TGTGCCACCAGCAGCCCATACGGGACAGGGAAAGATCAAGAGACCCAGTACTTC
TRBV4-2,TRBD1,few,TRBJ1-2,CASSQDADRANYGYTF,TGTGCCAGCAGCCAAGATGCGGACAGGGCTAACTATGGCTACACCTTC
TRBV29-1,TRBD2,-,TRBJ2-7,CSVGGGGSYEQYF,TGCAGCGTTGGCGGGGGAGGCTCCTACGAGCAGTACTTC
TRBV2,TRBD1,few,TRBJ1-2,CASRDRGKYGYTF,TGTGCCAGCCGGGACAGGGGGAAATATGGCTACACCTTC
TRBV28,-,-,TRBJ2-6,CASTQLTGWPGANVLTF,TGTGCCAGCACCCAACTAACAGGTTGGCCTGGGGCCAACGTCCTGACTTTC
TRBV27,TRBD1,-,TRBJ1-5,CASSTTGTENQPQHF,TGTGCCAGCAGCACTACCGGGACAGAAAATCAGCCCCAGCATTTT
TRBV28,-,-,TRBJ1-5,CASSPSRSNQPQHF,TGTGCCAGCAGCCCTAGCCGTAGCAATCAGCCCCAGCATTTT